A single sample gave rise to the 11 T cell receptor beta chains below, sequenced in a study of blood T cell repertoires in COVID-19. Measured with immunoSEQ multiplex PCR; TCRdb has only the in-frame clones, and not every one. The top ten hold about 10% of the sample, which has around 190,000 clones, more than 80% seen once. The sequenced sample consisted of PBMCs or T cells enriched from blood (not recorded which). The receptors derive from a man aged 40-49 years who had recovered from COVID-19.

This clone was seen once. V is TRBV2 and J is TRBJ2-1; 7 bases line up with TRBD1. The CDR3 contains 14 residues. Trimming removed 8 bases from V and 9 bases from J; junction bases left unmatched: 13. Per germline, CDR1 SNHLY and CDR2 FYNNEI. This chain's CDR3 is CASGLAGTVGEQFF. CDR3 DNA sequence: TGTGCCAGCGGCTTAGCAGGGACAGTAGGTGAGCAGTTCTTC.

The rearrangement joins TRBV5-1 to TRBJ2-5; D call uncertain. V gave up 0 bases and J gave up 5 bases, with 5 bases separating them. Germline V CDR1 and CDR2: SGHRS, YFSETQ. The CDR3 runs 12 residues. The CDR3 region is CASSLVQETQYF. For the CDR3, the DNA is TGCGCCAGCAGCTTGGTCCAGGAGACCCAGTACTTC.

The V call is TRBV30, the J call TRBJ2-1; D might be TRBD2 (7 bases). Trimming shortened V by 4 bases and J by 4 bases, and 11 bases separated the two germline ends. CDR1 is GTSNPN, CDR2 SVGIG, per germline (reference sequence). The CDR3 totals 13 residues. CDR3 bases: TGTGCCTGGACGAGGGGGGGGTACAATGAGCAGTTCTTC. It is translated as CAWTRGGYNEQFF.

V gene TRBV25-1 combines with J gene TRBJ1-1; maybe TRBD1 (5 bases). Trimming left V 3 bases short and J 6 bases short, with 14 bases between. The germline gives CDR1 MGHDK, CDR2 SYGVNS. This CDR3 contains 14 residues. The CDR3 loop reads CASSDLRQRPEAFF. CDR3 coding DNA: TGTGCCAGCAGTGATCTCCGACAGAGGCCTGAAGCTTTCTTT.

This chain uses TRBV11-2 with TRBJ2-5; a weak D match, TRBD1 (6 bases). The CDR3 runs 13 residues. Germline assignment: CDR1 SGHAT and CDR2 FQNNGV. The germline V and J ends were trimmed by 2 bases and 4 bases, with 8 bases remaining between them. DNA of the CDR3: TGTGCCAGCAGCTTACAGGGGCCAGAGACCCAGTACTTC. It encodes CASSLQGPETQYF. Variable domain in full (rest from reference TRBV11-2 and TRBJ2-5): EAGVAQSPRYKIIEKRQSVAFWCNPISGHATLYWYQQILGQGPKLLIQFQNNGVVDDSQLPKDRFSAERLKGVDSTLKIQPAKLEDSAVYLCASSLQGPETQYFGPGTRLLVL.

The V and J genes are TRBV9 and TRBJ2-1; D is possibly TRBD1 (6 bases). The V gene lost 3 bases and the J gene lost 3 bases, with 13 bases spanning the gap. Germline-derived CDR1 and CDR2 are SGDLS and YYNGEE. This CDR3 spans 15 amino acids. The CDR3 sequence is CASSASGQYYNEQFF. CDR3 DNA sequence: TGTGCCAGCAGCGCCTCAGGACAGTACTACAATGAGCAGTTCTTC.

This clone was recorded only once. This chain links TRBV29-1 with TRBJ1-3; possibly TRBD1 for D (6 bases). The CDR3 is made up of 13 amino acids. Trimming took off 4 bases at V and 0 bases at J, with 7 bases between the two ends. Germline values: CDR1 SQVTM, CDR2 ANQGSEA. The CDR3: CSVVDSSGNTIYF. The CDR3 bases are TGCAGCGTTGTGGACAGCTCTGGAAACACCATATATTTT.

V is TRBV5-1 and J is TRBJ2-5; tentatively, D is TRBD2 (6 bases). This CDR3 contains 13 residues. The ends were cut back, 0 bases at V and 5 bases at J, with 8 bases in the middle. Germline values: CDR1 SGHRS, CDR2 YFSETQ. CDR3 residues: CASSLAGGETQYF. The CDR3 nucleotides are TGCGCCAGCAGCTTGGCCGGAGGGGAGACCCAGTACTTC.

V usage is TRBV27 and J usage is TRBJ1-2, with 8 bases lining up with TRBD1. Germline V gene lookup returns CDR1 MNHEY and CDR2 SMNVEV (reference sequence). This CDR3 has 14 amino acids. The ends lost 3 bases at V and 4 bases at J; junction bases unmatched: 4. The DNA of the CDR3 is TGTGCCAGCAGTTTTAACAGGGGGGTCTATGGCTACACCTTC. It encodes CASSFNRGVYGYTF.

The CDR3 is CASSLTSGSYNEQFF. The CDR3 region has the DNA TGTGCCAGCAGCCTGACTAGCGGGTCCTACAATGAGCAGTTCTTC. The chain couples TRBV11-2 to TRBJ2-1; TRBD2 aligns across 10 bases. The CDR3 is 15 amino acids. Trimming at V came to 5 bases and at J to 1 base, leaving 2 bases not matched to a gene. The V gene's germline CDR1 is SGHAT and CDR2 FQNNGV.

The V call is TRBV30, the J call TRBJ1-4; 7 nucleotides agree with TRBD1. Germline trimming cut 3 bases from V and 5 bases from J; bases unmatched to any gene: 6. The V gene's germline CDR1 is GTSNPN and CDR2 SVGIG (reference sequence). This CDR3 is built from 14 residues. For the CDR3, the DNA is TGTGCCTGGAGAGAACAGGGGAGGAATGAAAAACTGTTTTTT. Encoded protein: CAWREQGRNEKLFF. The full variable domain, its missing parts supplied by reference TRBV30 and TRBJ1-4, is SQTIHQWPATLVQPVGSPLSLECTVEGTSNPNLYWYRQAAGRGLQLLFYSVGIGQISSEVPQNLSASRPQDRQFILSSKKLLLSDSGFYLCAWREQGRNEKLFFGSGTQLSVL.